This T cell receptor (beta chain) was obtained from a study of post-analysis software for immune sequencing data. Study overall: Included courses were relapsing-remitting and secondary progressive multiple sclerosis; progressive-relapsing multiple sclerosis was also included.

Unique molecular identifiers had been added to the TCR beta cDNA libraries. Approximately 0.5 million cDNA molecules were recovered from an input of about 0.95 to 11 million T cells. TCRdb reprocessed the PCR reads via MiXCR and lists one record per CDR3 protein. The data hold about 430,000 distinct CDR3 sequences, with more than 30% observed a single time. This clonotype has more than one count but fewer than ten. Its cognate antigen is unknown. V shed 3 bases, J shed 1 base, and the junction held 4 bases outside the gene matches. This CDR3 contains 16 residues. Germline V lookup: CDR1 MGHDK, CDR2 SYGVNS. Study-wide points: Multiple sclerosis patients showed significantly lower normalized Chao1 diversity than controls did. When patients were compared with controls, about 5 TRBV segments were more frequent, TRBV5-6, TRBV5-1 and TRBV20-1 among them. Batch-matched samples strongly co-clustered by F measure.

This sequence joins TRBV25-1 and TRBJ2-5, with 11 bases matching TRBD2. The sequence was collected from a girl aged 2-10 years with multiple sclerosis. Sequenced: blood. CDR3 sequence (DNA): TGTGCCAGCAGTGACACTAGCGGGGGACGCCAAGAGACCCAGTACTTC. Translating gives CASSDTSGGRQETQYF.